This T cell receptor (beta chain) was profiled in a study of T-cell memory formation after mild COVID-19. Overall study findings and caveats: Clones that got smaller from day 15 to 85 had even CD4/CD8, while clones growing later tipped toward CD4+.

This clonotype was found a few times. The target antigen is unknown. Sample barcodes and UMIs were carried by the TCR alpha and TCR beta cDNA libraries that 5'RACE generated with constant-segment primers. TCRdb recomputed calls from the 5' RACE reads with MiXCR, one row per CDR3 protein. This table holds approximately 260,000 distinct CDR3 sequences, 16% found once. The clonotype originates from a man aged 18 to 29 who had mild COVID-19 (a few samples of this study predate the infection). Cell type and time point are not known. Sequences were obtained from PBMCs or a T cell subset sorted from them (not recorded which).

The CDR3 reads CASSGKTSGSSYEQYF. For the CDR3, the DNA is TGCGCCAGCAGCGGAAAGACTAGCGGCAGCTCCTACGAGCAGTACTTC. V gene TRBV5-1 combines with J gene TRBJ2-7; 9 bases fit TRBD2. Germline assignment: CDR1 SGHRS and CDR2 YFSETQ. This CDR3 spans 16 amino acids. Trimming cost V 4 bases and J 0 bases; bases outside gene matches: 8.